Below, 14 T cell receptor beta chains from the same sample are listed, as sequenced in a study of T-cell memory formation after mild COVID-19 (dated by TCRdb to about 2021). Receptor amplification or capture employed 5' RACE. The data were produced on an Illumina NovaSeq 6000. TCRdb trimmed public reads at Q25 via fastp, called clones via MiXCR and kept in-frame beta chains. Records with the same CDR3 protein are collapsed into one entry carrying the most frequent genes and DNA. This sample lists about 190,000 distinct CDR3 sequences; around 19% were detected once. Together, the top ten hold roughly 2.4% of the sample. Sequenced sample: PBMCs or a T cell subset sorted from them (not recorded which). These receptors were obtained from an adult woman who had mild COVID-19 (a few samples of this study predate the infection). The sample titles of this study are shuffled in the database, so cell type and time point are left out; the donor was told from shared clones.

CDR3 coding DNA: TGTGCCAGTACCACCCCATCTTGGGGGGTAGTAAGCAATCAGCCCCAGCATTTT. The encoded protein is CASTTPSWGVVSNQPQHF. This chain links TRBV19 with TRBJ1-5, with D tentatively TRBD1 (5 bases). V lost 7 bases to trimming and J lost 1 base, with 23 bases between them. This CDR3 has 18 amino acids. Germline V gene sequence: CDR1 LNHDA, CDR2 SQIVND (reference sequence).

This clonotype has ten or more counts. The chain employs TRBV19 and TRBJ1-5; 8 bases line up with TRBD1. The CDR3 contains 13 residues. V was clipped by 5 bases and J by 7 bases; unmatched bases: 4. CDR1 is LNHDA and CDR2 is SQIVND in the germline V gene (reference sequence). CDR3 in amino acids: CASSQGARQPQHF. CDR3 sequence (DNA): TGTGCCAGTAGTCAGGGGGCTCGGCAGCCCCAGCATTTT.

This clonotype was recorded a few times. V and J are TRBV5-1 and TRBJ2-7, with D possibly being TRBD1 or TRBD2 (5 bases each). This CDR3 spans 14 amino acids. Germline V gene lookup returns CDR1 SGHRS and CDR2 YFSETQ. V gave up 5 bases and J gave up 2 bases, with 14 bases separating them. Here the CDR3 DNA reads TGCGCCAGCAGTTCTGGGACGCATACCTACGAGCAGTACTTC. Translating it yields CASSSGTHTYEQYF. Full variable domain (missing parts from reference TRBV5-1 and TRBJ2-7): KAGVTQTPRYLIKTRGQQVTLSCSPISGHRSVSWYQQTPGQGLQFLFEYFSETQRNKGNFPGRFSGRQFSNSRSEMNVSTLELGDSALYLCASSSGTHTYEQYFGPGTRLTVT.

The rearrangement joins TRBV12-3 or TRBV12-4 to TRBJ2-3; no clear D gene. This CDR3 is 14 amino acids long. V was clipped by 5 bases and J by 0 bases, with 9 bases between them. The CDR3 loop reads CASSPDRSTDTQYF. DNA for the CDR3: TGTGCCAGCAGTCCGGATCGAAGCACAGATACGCAGTATTTT.

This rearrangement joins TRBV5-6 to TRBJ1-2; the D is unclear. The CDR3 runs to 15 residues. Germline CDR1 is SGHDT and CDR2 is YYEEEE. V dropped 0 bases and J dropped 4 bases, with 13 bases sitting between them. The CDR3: CASSLETRLPYGYTF. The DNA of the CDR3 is TGTGCCAGCAGCTTGGAGACTCGGCTACCCTATGGCTACACCTTC.

The CDR3 here is CASSDRGPSYEQYF. The DNA for the CDR3 is TGTGCCAGCAGCGACAGGGGGCCATCCTACGAGCAGTACTTC. The chain links TRBV6-2 or TRBV6-3 to TRBJ2-7, with 10 bases lining up with TRBD1. Germline V lookup: CDR1 MNHEY, CDR2 SVGEGT. CDR3 size: 14 residues. J was trimmed by 1 base and V by 6 bases; bases with no gene match: 3.

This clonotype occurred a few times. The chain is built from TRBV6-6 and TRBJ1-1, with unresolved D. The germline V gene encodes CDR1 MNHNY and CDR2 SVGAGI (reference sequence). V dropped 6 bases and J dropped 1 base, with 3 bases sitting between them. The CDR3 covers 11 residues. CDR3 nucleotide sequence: TGTGCCAGCAGGGCGAACACTGAAGCTTTCTTT. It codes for CASRANTEAFF.

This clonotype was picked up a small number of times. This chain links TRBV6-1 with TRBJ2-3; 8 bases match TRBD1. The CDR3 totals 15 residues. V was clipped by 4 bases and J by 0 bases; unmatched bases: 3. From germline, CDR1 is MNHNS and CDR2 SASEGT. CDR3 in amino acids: CASSGTGTSTDTQYF. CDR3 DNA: TGTGCCAGCAGTGGGACAGGGACCAGCACAGATACGCAGTATTTT.

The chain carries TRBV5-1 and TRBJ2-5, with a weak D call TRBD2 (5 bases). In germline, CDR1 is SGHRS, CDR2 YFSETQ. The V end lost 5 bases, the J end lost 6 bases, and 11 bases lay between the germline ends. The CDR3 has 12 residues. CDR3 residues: CASSEGSKTQYF. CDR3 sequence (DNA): TGCGCCAGCAGTGAGGGTTCGAAGACCCAGTACTTC.

The CDR3 reads CASSLAAGGDEKLFF. The CDR3 DNA is TGTGCCAGCAGCTTAGCGGCAGGGGGCGATGAAAAACTGTTTTTT. This chain joins TRBV7-9 and TRBJ1-4, with 8 bases identical to TRBD1. The CDR3 covers 15 residues. V shed 0 bases, J shed 6 bases, and the junction held 3 bases outside the gene matches. The germline V gene has CDR1 SEHNR and CDR2 FQNEAQ (reference sequence).

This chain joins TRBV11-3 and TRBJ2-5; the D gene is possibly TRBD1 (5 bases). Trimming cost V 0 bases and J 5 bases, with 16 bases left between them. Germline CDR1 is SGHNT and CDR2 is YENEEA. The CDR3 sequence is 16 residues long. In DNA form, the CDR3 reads TGTGCCAGCAGCTTAGATCATAGACAGTCCGGGGAGACCCAGTACTTC. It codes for CASSLDHRQSGETQYF.

CDR3 residues: CASSLVTRYNEQFF. CDR3 sequence (DNA): TGTGCCAGCAGCTTAGTTACTAGATACAATGAGCAGTTCTTC. V gene TRBV7-8 combines with J gene TRBJ2-1, with D perhaps matching TRBD2 (5 bases). CDR1 is SGHVS, CDR2 FQNEAQ, per germline. The germline V and J ends were trimmed by 1 base and 4 bases, with 8 bases remaining between them. The CDR3 runs 14 residues.

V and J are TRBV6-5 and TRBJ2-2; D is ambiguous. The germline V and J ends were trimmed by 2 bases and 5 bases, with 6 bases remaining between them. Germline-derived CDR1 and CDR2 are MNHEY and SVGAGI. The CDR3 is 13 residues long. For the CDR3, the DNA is TGTGCCAGCAGTTACCCCGGTACCGGGGAGCTGTTTTTT. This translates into CASSYPGTGELFF.

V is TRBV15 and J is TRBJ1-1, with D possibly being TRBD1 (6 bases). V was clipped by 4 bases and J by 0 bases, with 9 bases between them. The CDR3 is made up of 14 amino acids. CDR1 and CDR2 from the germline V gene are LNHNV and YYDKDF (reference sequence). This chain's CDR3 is CATSKDRLNTEAFF. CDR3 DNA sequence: TGTGCCACCAGCAAAGACAGGTTGAACACTGAAGCTTTCTTT. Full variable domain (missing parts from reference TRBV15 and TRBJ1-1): DAMVIQNPRYQVTQFGKPVTLSCSQTLNHNVMYWYQQKSSQAPKLLFHYYDKDFNNEADTPDNFQSRRPNTSFCFLDIRSPGLGDTAMYLCATSKDRLNTEAFFGQGTRLTVV.